This passage covers 21 T cell receptor beta chains from one sample sequenced in a study of beta chain features in type 1 diabetes. Expressed TCRB transcripts were sequenced, since all the RNA that had been isolated was reverse transcribed. TCRdb's table, derived via immunoSEQ multiplex PCR, lists solely in-frame clones and lacks some. The sample gives 970,000 or so clones, roughly a sixth of which show up once; around 0.02% is in the top ten. The sample taken for sequencing was naive CD4+ T cells from blood. The receptor source for this set is a woman between 18 and 30 years old in good health.

This chain joins TRBV6-6 and TRBJ2-5; the D gene is possibly TRBD1 (5 bases). In germline, CDR1 is MNHNY, CDR2 SVGAGI (reference sequence). The CDR3 loop spans 11 amino acids. The ends were cut back, 6 bases at V and 10 bases at J, with 12 bases in the middle. The CDR3: CASRQTAYQYF. The CDR3 DNA follows: TGTGCCAGCAGACAGACAGCATACCAGTACTTC.

This clone was recorded a few times. This rearrangement joins TRBV11-1 to TRBJ2-1; 10 bases map to TRBD2. The CDR3 is 15 residues long. J lost 9 bases, V lost 5 bases, and 10 bases had no gene match. Germline lookup yields CDR1 SGHAT and CDR2 FQDESV (reference sequence). CDR3 sequence reads: CASSNLAGASSEQFF. CDR3 nucleotide sequence: TGTGCCAGCAGCAACCTAGCGGGAGCATCGAGTGAGCAGTTCTTC.

V and J are TRBV6-4 and TRBJ2-1, with 13 bases matching TRBD2. The V and J ends lost 6 bases and 6 bases, in that order; junction bases with no gene match: 5. CDR3 size: 15 residues. Germline V gene sequence: CDR1 MRHNA, CDR2 SNTAGT. Written as DNA, the CDR3 is TGTGCCAGCAGCGGACTAGCGGGAGAGGGCAATGAGCAGTTCTTC. The encoded protein is CASSGLAGEGNEQFF.

A remark on this clone: Additional DNA sequences in this sample encode the identical CDR3. The CDR3 loop is CASSYSSGTSTDTQYF. In DNA form, the CDR3 reads TGTGCCAGCAGTTACTCTAGCGGGACTAGCACAGATACGCAGTATTTT. The chain employs TRBV6-5 and TRBJ2-3; 8 bases are a match to TRBD2. Germline values: CDR1 MNHEY, CDR2 SVGAGI. This CDR3 has 16 amino acids. With 0 bases clipped from V and 0 bases from J, the junction kept 2 bases outside the gene matches.

This clone was detected a few times. J is TRBJ2-1 and V is TRBV29-1, with 7 bases matching TRBD1. Losses at the gene ends were 6 bases for V and 7 bases for J; bases not matched to a gene: 9. CDR3 length: 13 amino acids. Germline-derived CDR1 and CDR2 are SQVTM and ANQGSEA. Here the CDR3 reads CSVGPGQKNEQFF. The DNA of the CDR3 is TGCAGCGTGGGTCCGGGACAGAAGAATGAGCAGTTCTTC.

Points on this clone: Other DNA sequences within the sample encode an identical CDR3. The chain is built from TRBV18 and TRBJ1-2, with 7 bases fitting TRBD1. Germline lookup yields CDR1 KGHSH and CDR2 LQKENI. V shed 3 bases and J 5 bases; nucleotides not matched to a gene: 3. The CDR3 runs to 13 residues. The CDR3 protein is CASSPGTEYGYTF. For the CDR3, the DNA is TGTGCCAGCTCACCTGGGACAGAGTATGGCTACACCTTC.

The chain is built from TRBV12-5 and TRBJ2-7, with D maybe TRBD1 (6 bases). V was cut by 7 bases and J by 5 bases, with 18 bases left in between. Germline V gene sequence: CDR1 LGHNT, CDR2 FRNRAP. This CDR3 comprises 14 residues. CDR3 sequence (DNA): TGTGCTAGTGAGGACAGAAAGGCGTACAACGAGCAGTACTTC. Protein: CASEDRKAYNEQYF.

This clone was counted only a few times. The chain combines TRBV5-4 with TRBJ2-1; TRBD1 agrees at 9 bases. V shed 4 bases and J 3 bases; nucleotides not matched to a gene: 2. Per germline, CDR1 SGHNT and CDR2 YYREEE (reference sequence). CDR3 length: 14 residues. The CDR3 nucleotides read TGTGCCAGCAGCACAGGGGGCTACTACAATGAGCAGTTCTTC. Translation gives CASSTGGYYNEQFF.

In this sample, this clone turned up a few times. V and J are TRBV7-2 and TRBJ2-3; D may be TRBD2 (6 bases). The CDR3 length is 16 residues. Germline V lookup: CDR1 SGHTA, CDR2 FQGNSA. V was cut by 8 bases and J by 2 bases, with 20 bases left in between. Here the CDR3 reads CASPSRAGSTTDTQYF. CDR3 nucleotide sequence: TGTGCCAGCCCTTCCCGTGCCGGGAGTACCACAGATACGCAGTATTTT.

The chain carries TRBV4-2 and TRBJ1-5, with D perhaps TRBD1 (5 bases). The V end was cut by 3 bases, the J end by 2 bases, with 14 bases between. This CDR3 region has 16 residues. CDR1 LGHNA and CDR2 YNFKEQ come from the germline V gene. The CDR3 sequence is CASSQHSGAGNQPQHF. CDR3 in DNA: TGTGCCAGCAGCCAGCACTCCGGGGCCGGCAATCAGCCCCAGCATTTT.

V usage is TRBV29-1 and J usage is TRBJ2-1; 8 nucleotides agree with TRBD2. Germline V gives CDR1 SQVTM, CDR2 ANQGSEA. V dropped 4 bases and J dropped 10; count of bases not matched to a gene: 24. This CDR3 has 18 amino acids. The CDR3 here is CSVVNRMLTGGPFREQFF. Written as DNA, the CDR3 is TGCAGCGTTGTGAATCGGATGTTAACGGGAGGGCCTTTTAGGGAGCAGTTCTTC.

This chain links TRBV28 with TRBJ2-3; a weak D match, TRBD2 (5 bases). V gave up 4 bases and J gave up 7 bases, with 24 bases separating them. Germline V gene data show CDR1 as MDHEN and CDR2 as SYDVKM. The CDR3 runs 17 residues. CDR3 amino acids: CASSSAPGSPNQNTQYF. CDR3 in DNA: TGTGCCAGCAGTTCCGCCCCTGGGAGCCCTAACCAGAATACGCAGTATTTT.

In the case of this clone: In the same sample, other DNA sequences code for this CDR3. The J gene is TRBJ2-7, the V gene TRBV7-6; a possible D gene is TRBD2 (5 bases). Trimming took 5 bases from V and 1 from J, leaving 9 bases between them. Germline V gene data show CDR1 as SGHVS and CDR2 as FNYEAQ. There are 13 residues in the CDR3. The CDR3 spells CASSPSGSYEQYF. The CDR3 region has the DNA TGTGCCAGCAGCCCCTCGGGGTCCTACGAGCAGTACTTC.

This clone appeared a few times. Additional DNA sequences in this sample encode the identical CDR3. V is TRBV10-3 and J is TRBJ1-4; 7 bases map to TRBD1. V trimming: 6 bases; J trimming: 8 bases; junction bases outside the gene matches: 9. The germline V gene encodes CDR1 ENHRY and CDR2 SYGVKD. The CDR3 has 14 residues. The CDR3 bases are TGTGCCATCAGCGAGACAGGGAGCAGCGAAAAACTGTTTTTT. Encoded protein: CAISETGSSEKLFF.

This clone showed up just a few times. This chain uses TRBV6-5 with TRBJ2-7; D is possibly TRBD2 (5 bases). This CDR3 contains 13 residues. Germline lookup yields CDR1 MNHEY and CDR2 SVGAGI. V lost 4 bases and J lost 6, with 13 bases in between. The CDR3 is CASSFRGPGEQYF. CDR3 in DNA: TGTGCCAGCAGTTTCCGGGGTCCGGGCGAGCAGTACTTC.

The rearrangement links TRBV18 to TRBJ2-1; D call uncertain. There are 12 residues in the CDR3. Trimming removed 0 bases from V and 11 bases from J, with 8 bases in between. Germline V gene data show CDR1 as KGHSH and CDR2 as LQKENI. The CDR3 reads CASSPPVQKQFF. As DNA, the CDR3 is TGTGCCAGCTCACCACCGGTTCAGAAGCAGTTCTTC.

This sequence joins TRBV19 and TRBJ1-1; no reliable D call. Germline CDR1 and CDR2: LNHDA and SQIVND (reference sequence). The V end was cut by 5 bases, the J end by 6 bases, with 16 bases between. The CDR3 runs to 14 residues. This CDR3 is CASSLRTVLSEAFF. The CDR3 region has the DNA TGTGCCAGTAGTCTTCGGACGGTTCTCTCTGAAGCTTTCTTT.

This clone has only one observation. The chain has TRBV6-5 and TRBJ2-7, with a weak D call TRBD2 (5 bases). The CDR3 is made up of 15 amino acids. Germline CDR1 and CDR2: MNHEY and SVGAGI. Trimming removed 0 bases from V and 3 bases from J, with 12 bases in between. The CDR3 nucleotides are TGTGCCAGCAGTTACTCGTCGGGGTCTCGCTACGAGCAGTACTTC. Amino acid sequence: CASSYSSGSRYEQYF.

This clone was observed a handful of times. CDR3 sequence: CASSLGGLNQPQHF. The DNA of the CDR3 is TGCGCCAGCAGCTTGGGAGGGCTCAATCAGCCCCAGCATTTT. This chain joins TRBV5-1 and TRBJ1-5; D uncertain. The V gene lost 0 bases and the J gene lost 3 bases, with 7 bases spanning the gap. The CDR3 runs to 14 residues. CDR1 is SGHRS and CDR2 is YFSETQ in the germline V gene.

This clone was counted between two and nine times. Other DNA sequences in this sample translate to the same CDR3. The V call is TRBV29-1, the J call TRBJ1-2; possibly TRBD1 for D (5 bases). Germline assignment: CDR1 SQVTM and CDR2 ANQGSEA. Trimming cost V 4 bases and J 2 bases, with 5 bases left between them. The length of the CDR3 is 11 residues. CDR3 protein: CSVGQNYGYTF. CDR3 in DNA: TGCAGCGTTGGACAGAACTATGGCTACACCTTC.

The CDR3 spells CASTIEAPPGELFF. CDR3 DNA: TGTGCCAGCACCATAGAAGCCCCACCCGGGGAGCTGTTTTTT. The chain carries TRBV2 and TRBJ2-2, with unresolved D. CDR3 length: 14 amino acids. V lost 7 bases and J lost 6, with 15 bases in between. Per the germline V gene, CDR1 is SNHLY and CDR2 is FYNNEI.